The clone carrying this T cell receptor (beta chain) appeared a few times. The germline CDR1 and CDR2 sequences are MNHEY and SVGEGT. Unmatched junction bases numbered 20, after V lost 7 bases and J lost 2 bases. The CDR3 consists of 19 residues. TCRdb called the 5' RACE reads again in MiXCR, with one record for every CDR3 protein. The sample has under 800,000 distinct CDR3 sequences; approximately 21% are singletons. The entry originates in a study of identical twins. The same sample was also studied in work on T cells expressing NK-cell markers.

The chain recombines TRBV6-2 or TRBV6-3 with TRBJ2-7; the match to TRBD2 covers 10 bases. This sequence originates from a woman between 18 and 29 years old in good health. The source material was PBMCs. CDR3 residues: CASKRSLAGHGSRTYEQYF. CDR3 coding DNA: TGTGCCAGCAAGAGATCACTAGCGGGACATGGCAGCCGTACCTACGAGCAGTACTTC.